This paragraph covers one T cell receptor beta chain sequence. Its antigen is not known. CD45RA-negative memory and CD45RA+ naive subsets were split from the CD4+ cells. The data derive from a study of shared clonotypes between healthy human individuals. Whole-study findings and limits: As a rule, naive subsets had a larger estimated richness than memory subsets.

The table came from immunoSEQ multiplex PCR; TCRdb's copy has only in-frame clones and leaves some out. The sample lists 1.5 million to 1.9 million clones; 98% were seen once. V was cut by 1 base and J by 6 bases, with 11 bases left in between. In germline, CDR1 is SGHNT, CDR2 YYREEE (reference sequence). The CDR3 extends over 13 amino acids. V and J are TRBV5-4 and TRBJ2-7; a possible D gene is TRBD2 (6 bases). Sequencing was performed on naive CD4+ T cells sorted from blood. Subset given: CD45RA+ positively selected. The clonotype was recovered from a man younger than 45 in good health. In DNA form, the CDR3 reads TGTGCCAGCAGCTTGTTCGGGGGAATCGAGCAGTACTTC. Its protein product is CASSLFGGIEQYF.